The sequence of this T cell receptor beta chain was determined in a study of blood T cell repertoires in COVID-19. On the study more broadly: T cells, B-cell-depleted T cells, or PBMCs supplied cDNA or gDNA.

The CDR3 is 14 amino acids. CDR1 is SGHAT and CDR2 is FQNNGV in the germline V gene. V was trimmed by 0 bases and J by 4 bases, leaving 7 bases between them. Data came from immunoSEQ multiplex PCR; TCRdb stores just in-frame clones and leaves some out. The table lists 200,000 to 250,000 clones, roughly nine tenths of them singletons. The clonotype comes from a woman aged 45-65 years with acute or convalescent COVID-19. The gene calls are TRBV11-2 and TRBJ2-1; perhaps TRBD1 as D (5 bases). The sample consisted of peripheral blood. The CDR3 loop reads CASSLDPGYNEQFF. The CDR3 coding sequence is TGTGCCAGCAGCTTAGATCCAGGGTACAATGAGCAGTTCTTC.